This T cell receptor (beta chain) comes out of a study of CD8+CD57+ T cells in acquired aplastic anemia. Genomic DNA provided the template from which TCR beta VDJ and CDR3 profiles were obtained. Each CDR3 protein gets one entry after TCRdb re-called the reads with MiXCR. Of about 160,000 distinct CDR3 sequences in the sample, roughly 43% are singletons; the top ten hold around 2.9%. Patients sequenced had flow cytometry evidence of CD8+CD57+ cell expansion. Every patient had severe acquired aplastic anemia. This clonotype was counted ten times or more. V trimming: 8 bases; J trimming: 4 bases; junction bases outside the gene matches: 6. The CDR3 length is 14 residues. Per germline, CDR1 LNHDA and CDR2 SQIVND (reference sequence).

The specimen was sorted CD4+, CD8+, or CD8+CD57+ T cells (not recorded which) from PBMCs. J is TRBJ2-7 and V is TRBV19, with TRBD2 matching over 12 bases. The source is a human donor with aplastic anemia. CDR3 in DNA: TGTGCCAGTTCGACTAGCGGGGGACTTTACGAGCAGTACTTC. As protein: CASSTSGGLYEQYF.